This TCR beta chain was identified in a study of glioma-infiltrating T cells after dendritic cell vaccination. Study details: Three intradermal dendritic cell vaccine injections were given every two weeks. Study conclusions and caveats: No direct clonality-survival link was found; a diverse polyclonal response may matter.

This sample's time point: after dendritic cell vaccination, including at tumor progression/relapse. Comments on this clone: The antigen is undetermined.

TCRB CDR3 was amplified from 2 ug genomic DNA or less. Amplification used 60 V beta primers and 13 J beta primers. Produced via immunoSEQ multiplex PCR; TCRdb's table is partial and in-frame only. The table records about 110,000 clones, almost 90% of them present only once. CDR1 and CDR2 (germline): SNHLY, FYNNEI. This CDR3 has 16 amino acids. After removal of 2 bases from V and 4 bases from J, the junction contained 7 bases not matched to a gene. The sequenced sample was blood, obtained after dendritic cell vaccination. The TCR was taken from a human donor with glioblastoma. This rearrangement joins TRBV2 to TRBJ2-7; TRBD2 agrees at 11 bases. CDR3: CASSEMRLAGRYEQYF. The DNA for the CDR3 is TGTGCCAGCAGTGAAATGAGACTAGCGGGAAGATACGAGCAGTACTTC.